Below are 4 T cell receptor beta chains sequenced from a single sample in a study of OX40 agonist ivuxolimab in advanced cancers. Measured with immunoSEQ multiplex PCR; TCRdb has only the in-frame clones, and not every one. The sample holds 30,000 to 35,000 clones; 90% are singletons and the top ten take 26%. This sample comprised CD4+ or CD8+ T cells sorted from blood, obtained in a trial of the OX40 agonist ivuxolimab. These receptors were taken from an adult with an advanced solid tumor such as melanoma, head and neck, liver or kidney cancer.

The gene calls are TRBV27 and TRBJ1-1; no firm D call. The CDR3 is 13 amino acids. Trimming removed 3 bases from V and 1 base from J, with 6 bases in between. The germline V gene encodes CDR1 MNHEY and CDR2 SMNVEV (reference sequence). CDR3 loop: CASSFAENTEAFF. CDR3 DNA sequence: TGTGCCAGCAGTTTCGCAGAGAACACTGAAGCTTTCTTT.

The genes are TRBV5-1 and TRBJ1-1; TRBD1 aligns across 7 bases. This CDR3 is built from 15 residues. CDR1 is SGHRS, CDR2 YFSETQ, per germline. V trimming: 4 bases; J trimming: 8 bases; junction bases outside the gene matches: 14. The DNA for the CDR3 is TGCGCCAGCAGCCAATGGAGTGGAATGGACAGGGAAGCTTTCTTT. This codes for CASSQWSGMDREAFF.

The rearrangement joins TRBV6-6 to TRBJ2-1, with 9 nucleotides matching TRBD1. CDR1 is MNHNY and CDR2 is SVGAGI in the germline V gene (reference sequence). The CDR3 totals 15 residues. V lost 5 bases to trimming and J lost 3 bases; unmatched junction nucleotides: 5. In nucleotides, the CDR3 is TGTGCCAGCAGTAAACAGGGGGCCGACTACAATGAGCAGTTCTTC. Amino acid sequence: CASSKQGADYNEQFF.

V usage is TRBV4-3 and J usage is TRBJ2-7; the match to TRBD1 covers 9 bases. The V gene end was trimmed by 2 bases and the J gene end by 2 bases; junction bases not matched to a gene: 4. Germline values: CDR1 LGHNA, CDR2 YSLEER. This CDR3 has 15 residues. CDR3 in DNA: TGCGCCAGCAGCCAACACAGGGGGCAGACCTACGAGCAGTACTTC. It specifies CASSQHRGQTYEQYF.